The sequence of this TCR beta chain was determined in a study of T-cell memory formation after mild COVID-19. Study summary: Clusters of TCRs were largely donor specific. General study points: Detection of some responders pre-infection suggested pre-existing cross-reactive memory T cells participated.

TCRdb ran MiXCR on the 5' RACE reads and lists one entry per CDR3 protein. Among hundreds of thousands of distinct CDR3 sequences listed, about 20% were seen once. The V end lost 6 bases, the J end lost 4 bases, and 13 bases lay between the germline ends. The CDR3 is 13 residues long. CDR1 MGHRA and CDR2 YSYEKL come from the germline V gene. This clonotype was counted once. What it binds is unknown. The specimen was PBMCs or a T cell subset sorted from them (not recorded which). This sequence was found in an adult woman who had mild COVID-19 (a few samples of this study predate the infection). Cell type and time point are not known. V is TRBV4-1 and J is TRBJ2-7; D is unresolved. Here the CDR3 reads CASSPVNQYEQYF. Written as DNA, the CDR3 is TGCGCCAGCAGTCCGGTCAACCAGTACGAGCAGTACTTC.